This TCR beta chain originates from a study of T-cell reconstitution after alpha-beta-depleted transplantation in children. Points from the study as a whole: Alpha-beta T cells about two months after transplant reportedly derived from several hundred expanded graft clones.

In regard to this clonotype: As yet, its antigen is unknown.

The authors prepared the TCRbeta library with unique molecular identifiers. TCRdb re-derived calls from the PCR reads in MiXCR, one entry per CDR3 protein. The sample carries about 590,000 distinct CDR3 sequences, 10% to 15% recorded once. Germline CDR1 reads SEHNR; CDR2 reads FQNEAQ (reference sequence). This CDR3 is built from 13 residues. Trimming cost V 8 bases and J 3 bases, with 10 bases left between them. The clonotype comes from a male patient under 18 who had a stem cell transplant for acute myeloid leukemia, so the T cells may come from the graft donor. This sample comprised PBMCs, mostly from graft donor cells, obtained 360 days after TCRalphabeta/CD19-depleted stem cell transplant. The chain employs TRBV7-9 and TRBJ2-2; the D gene is possibly TRBD1 (5 bases). In nucleotides, the CDR3 is TGTGCCAGCCGCAGGGTTTACACCGGGGAGCTGTTTTTT. This gives the protein CASRRVYTGELFF.